This T cell receptor (beta chain) derives from a study of CD8 T cells in ankylosing spondylitis. Regarding the study as a whole: Significantly higher representation of disease-linked clones was reported for matched ankylosing spondylitis synovial fluid. Prior work had noted some motif variants in reactive arthritis blood and synovial fluid.

About this clonotype itself: Its target is unknown.

Libraries for TCR beta were made by quantitative 5'-RACE with molecular barcodes. In TCRdb, the 5' RACE reads were re-called with MiXCR into one record per CDR3 protein. In the table there are about 360,000 distinct CDR3 sequences, roughly 20% of which are singletons. The V gene lost 2 bases and the J gene lost 4 bases, with 12 bases spanning the gap. This CDR3 has 15 residues. The clonotype originates from a male donor with ankylosing spondylitis or in good health (not recorded which). V gene TRBV12-3 or TRBV12-4 combines with J gene TRBJ2-1; perhaps TRBD2 as D (5 bases). The sequenced material came from blood, either unsorted or a sorted T cell fraction (not recorded which). DNA of the CDR3: TGTGCCAGCAGTTTAATGGGCGGGCCTTACAATGAGCAGTTCTTC. Its translation is CASSLMGGPYNEQFF.